The present T cell receptor beta chain was sequenced within a study of resident and recirculating memory T cells in vitiligo. Germline V gene lookup returns CDR1 LNHNV and CDR2 YYDKDF (reference sequence). This CDR3 contains 14 residues. Trimming removed 0 bases at V and 6 bases at J, with 9 bases between. Sequencing used immunoSEQ multiplex PCR; TCRdb keeps in-frame clones, though not all of them. Of tens of thousands of clones in the sample, roughly nine tenths are singletons; the top ten hold about 5%. Study-wide points: Non-conserved TCRs across sites and patients suggested distinct clones per lesion.

For this clone: As yet, its antigen is unknown.

The sequencing input was blood. The chain joins TRBV15 to TRBJ1-5; D is perhaps TRBD1 (5 bases). This TCR was recovered from a male donor with vitiligo. CDR3 sequence reads: CATSRDRGGQPQHF. The CDR3 region has the DNA TGTGCCACCAGCAGAGATCGGGGGGGTCAGCCCCAGCATTTT. Filled out from reference TRBV15 and TRBJ1-5, the complete variable domain reads DAMVIQNPRYQVTQFGKPVTLSCSQTLNHNVMYWYQQKSSQAPKLLFHYYDKDFNNEADTPDNFQSRRPNTSFCFLDIRSPGLGDTAMYLCATSRDRGGQPQHFGDGTRLSIL.